A single sample is the source of the 17 T cell receptor beta chains below, sequenced in a study of blood T cells in healthy people across ages. A sample-barcoded 5' primer and a J-beta primer mix were used in a second PCR of about 6 to 11 cycles. TCRdb fed the 5' RACE reads into MiXCR, producing one record per CDR3 protein. Of 920,000 or so distinct CDR3 sequences detected, more than 40% appear once; the ten largest clones hold about 19%. Sample: blood. All receptors come from a woman aged 55-69 years in good health.

The chain has TRBV5-1 and TRBJ1-1, with D possibly being TRBD1 (6 bases). V was cut by 3 bases and J by 4 bases, with 19 bases left in between. The germline CDR1 and CDR2 sequences are SGHRS and YFSETQ. The CDR3 spans 16 residues. The CDR3 DNA follows: TGCGCCAGCAGCTACAGGGAAACAAGATCCGGCACTGAAGCTTTCTTT. It specifies CASSYRETRSGTEAFF.

This clonotype appeared a few times. The CDR3 DNA reads TGTGCCACCAGCAGCGGGAGATATCAATTTGAGCAGTTCTTC. Protein: CATSSGRYQFEQFF. This chain links TRBV15 with TRBJ2-1, with a weak D call TRBD2 (6 bases). Trimming took off 3 bases at V and 9 bases at J, with 15 bases between the two ends. The CDR3 has 14 residues. Germline V gives CDR1 LNHNV, CDR2 YYDKDF (reference sequence).

This clonotype came up a few times. The gene calls are TRBV20-1 and TRBJ1-2; tentatively, D is TRBD1 (6 bases). The CDR3 loop spans 14 amino acids. Germline V gene data show CDR1 as DFQATT and CDR2 as SNEGSKA (reference sequence). Between the trimmed V and J ends, which lost 6 bases and 8 bases, there was a span of 22 bases. This CDR3 reads CSAPHDRGAGGYTF. The DNA of the CDR3 is TGCAGTGCCCCCCATGACCGGGGGGCCGGAGGCTACACCTTC.

This chain joins TRBV7-2 and TRBJ2-1; a possible D gene is TRBD2 (5 bases). Germline V gene sequence: CDR1 SGHTA, CDR2 FQGNSA. The CDR3 extends over 15 amino acids. With 1 base removed from V and 10 bases from J, the gap between germline ends came to 17 bases. CDR3 region: CASSLGGSDHYEQFF. CDR3 DNA sequence: TGTGCCAGCAGCTTAGGGGGTAGCGATCACTACGAGCAGTTCTTC.

This clonotype was observed a few times. Given a much more abundant clone one base away, this may be a read error. V is TRBV5-6 and J is TRBJ2-3; D remains ambiguous. Germline V gene lookup returns CDR1 SGHDT and CDR2 YYEEEE. CDR3 size: 13 residues. The germline V and J ends were trimmed by 3 bases and 4 bases, with 9 bases remaining between them. The CDR3 nucleotides read TGTGCCAGCAGCTGCGGCAGCGCAGATACGCAGTATTTT. Protein: CASSCGSADTQYF.

The V gene is TRBV7-2, the J gene TRBJ1-2; D is perhaps TRBD1 (6 bases). This CDR3 region has 15 residues. V was cut by 1 base and J by 8 bases, with 17 bases left in between. Germline V gene lookup returns CDR1 SGHTA and CDR2 FQGNSA. The CDR3 region is CASSLGAGAGKGYTF. The CDR3, as DNA: TGTGCCAGCAGCTTAGGTGCAGGGGCGGGGAAAGGCTACACCTTC.

This chain uses TRBV27 with TRBJ2-4; TRBD2 matches 14 bases. Germline trimming cut 3 bases from V and 6 bases from J; bases unmatched to any gene: 4. The CDR3 loop spans 16 amino acids. Per the germline V gene, CDR1 is MNHEY and CDR2 is SMNVEV (reference sequence). CDR3 in amino acids: CASSFGLAGGSNIQYF. Written as DNA, the CDR3 is TGTGCCAGCAGTTTCGGACTAGCGGGAGGTTCAAACATTCAGTACTTC.

There are a few counts of this clonotype. This chain uses TRBV27 with TRBJ2-6; D is unclear. The CDR3 is 17 amino acids. Trimming stripped 3 bases from V and 0 bases from J, with 12 bases between. Per the germline V gene, CDR1 is MNHEY and CDR2 is SMNVEV (reference sequence). The CDR3 DNA reads as TGTGCCAGCAGTTTTTCAGGTGGGCACTCTGGGGCCAACGTCCTGACTTTC. This gives the protein CASSFSGGHSGANVLTF.

CDR3 amino acids: CASSPAGGDSYEQYF. CDR3 DNA: TGTGCCAGCAGCCCAGCAGGCGGAGACTCCTACGAGCAGTACTTC. J is TRBJ2-7 and V is TRBV3-1, with D unclear. There are 15 residues in the CDR3. The V gene's germline CDR1 is LGHDT and CDR2 YNNKEL (reference sequence). V lost 4 bases to trimming and J lost 0 bases, with 13 bases between them.

The J gene is TRBJ1-2, the V gene TRBV28; perhaps TRBD1 as D (5 bases). The CDR3 loop spans 14 amino acids. Trimming took off 6 bases at V and 5 bases at J, with 16 bases between the two ends. Per the germline V gene, CDR1 is MDHEN and CDR2 is SYDVKM. The CDR3 DNA is TGTGCCAGCAGCCTAGGATGGGGGTATTATGGCTACACCTTC. Translated, it gives CASSLGWGYYGYTF.

V usage is TRBV29-1 and J usage is TRBJ1-2; D is uncertain. V was clipped by 0 bases and J by 6 bases, with 5 bases between them. Germline V gives CDR1 SQVTM, CDR2 ANQGSEA. The CDR3 is made up of 11 amino acids. The CDR3 spells CSVEDGNGYTF. The CDR3, as DNA: TGCAGCGTTGAAGATGGAAATGGCTACACCTTC.

The chain links TRBV29-1 to TRBJ1-1; no definite D call. Germline values: CDR1 SQVTM, CDR2 ANQGSEA. This CDR3 is built from 14 residues. V was clipped by 5 bases and J by 0 bases, with 13 bases between them. CDR3 in DNA: TGCAGCGTTAGGACGGGGAATATGAACACTGAAGCTTTCTTT. It yields the protein CSVRTGNMNTEAFF.

As to this clonotype: A read error may account for a junction end that differs from germline. The rearrangement links TRBV11-2 to TRBJ1-2, with D possibly TRBD1 on 5 matching bases. The CDR3 runs to 13 residues. Germline values: CDR1 SGHAT, CDR2 FQNNGV. In DNA form, the CDR3 reads TGTACCAGCAGCTTAGACAGTAACTATGGCTACACCTTC. Translated, it gives CTSSLDSNYGYTF. Full variable domain (rest looked up from reference TRBV11-2 and TRBJ1-2): EAGVAQSPRYKIIEKRQSVAFWCNPISGHATLYWYQQILGQGPKLLIQFQNNGVVDDSQLPKDRFSAERLKGVDSTLKIQPAKLEDSAVYLCTSSLDSNYGYTFGSGTRLTVV.

This chain uses TRBV5-1 with TRBJ2-3; D possibly corresponds to TRBD2 (5 bases). The V gene lost 3 bases and the J gene lost 5 bases, with 22 bases spanning the gap. Germline CDR1 and CDR2: SGHRS and YFSETQ. The CDR3 sequence is 17 residues long. CDR3 nucleotide sequence: TGCGCCAGCAGCTCTTCGTATCCGGGAACCTGGGAAGATACGCAGTATTTT. Translation: CASSSSYPGTWEDTQYF.

As for this clonotype: An end of the junction does not agree with germline; a read error may underlie this. The chain has TRBV2 and TRBJ1-2, with D hard to call. The CDR3 sequence is 11 residues long. Germline V gives CDR1 SNHLY, CDR2 FYNNEI. Here the CDR3 DNA reads TGTGCCAGCCCAGGCGGCTATGGCTACGCCTTC. It encodes CASPGGYGYAF.

The V and J genes are TRBV5-1 and TRBJ2-1; 7 bases align to TRBD1. V was clipped by 4 bases and J by 3 bases; unmatched bases: 4. The CDR3 loop spans 14 amino acids. Germline assignment: CDR1 SGHRS and CDR2 YFSETQ. CDR3: CASSTGQRYNEQFF. The DNA of the CDR3 is TGCGCCAGCAGCACGGGACAGCGCTACAATGAGCAGTTCTTC. Full variable domain (rest looked up from reference TRBV5-1 and TRBJ2-1): KAGVTQTPRYLIKTRGQQVTLSCSPISGHRSVSWYQQTPGQGLQFLFEYFSETQRNKGNFPGRFSGRQFSNSRSEMNVSTLELGDSALYLCASSTGQRYNEQFFGPGTRLTVL.

The rearrangement joins TRBV7-8 to TRBJ1-1, with 8 positions matching TRBD1. The germline V gene has CDR1 SGHVS and CDR2 FQNEAQ. V was pared by 8 bases and J by 6 bases, with 5 bases of the junction left unmatched. This CDR3 has 12 amino acids. The CDR3, as DNA: TGTGCCAGCCAGACAGGGGTGGCTGAAGCTTTCTTT. This encodes CASQTGVAEAFF.